Reported below is one T cell receptor (beta chain). Donors likely had unrecorded immune exposures despite being nominally healthy when sampled. With 60 Vbeta and 13 Jbeta primers, the PCR was carried out. Clones were read by immunoSEQ multiplex PCR, and TCRdb kept only the in-frame ones, dropping some. Of roughly 130,000 clones in the sample, around 80% are singletons; the top ten hold roughly 8.8%. The sample comes from a study of cytomegalovirus exposure and HLA in healthy donors. Study-wide background: Caucasian-associated ancestry cluster membership applied to about four fifths of 398 genotyped donors.

Trimming left V 6 bases short and J 5 bases short, with 23 bases between. The CDR3 runs 17 residues. Per the germline V gene, CDR1 is SGHDT and CDR2 is YYEEEE. Input material: PBMCs. The receptor was isolated from a woman between 50 and 59 years old in good health and CMV-seropositive. This chain uses TRBV5-6 with TRBJ1-4; maybe TRBD1 (6 bases). The CDR3 region has the DNA TGTGCCAGCATAAGCTTGGTACAGGGAGACACGAATGAAAAACTGTTTTTT. Translated: CASISLVQGDTNEKLFF.